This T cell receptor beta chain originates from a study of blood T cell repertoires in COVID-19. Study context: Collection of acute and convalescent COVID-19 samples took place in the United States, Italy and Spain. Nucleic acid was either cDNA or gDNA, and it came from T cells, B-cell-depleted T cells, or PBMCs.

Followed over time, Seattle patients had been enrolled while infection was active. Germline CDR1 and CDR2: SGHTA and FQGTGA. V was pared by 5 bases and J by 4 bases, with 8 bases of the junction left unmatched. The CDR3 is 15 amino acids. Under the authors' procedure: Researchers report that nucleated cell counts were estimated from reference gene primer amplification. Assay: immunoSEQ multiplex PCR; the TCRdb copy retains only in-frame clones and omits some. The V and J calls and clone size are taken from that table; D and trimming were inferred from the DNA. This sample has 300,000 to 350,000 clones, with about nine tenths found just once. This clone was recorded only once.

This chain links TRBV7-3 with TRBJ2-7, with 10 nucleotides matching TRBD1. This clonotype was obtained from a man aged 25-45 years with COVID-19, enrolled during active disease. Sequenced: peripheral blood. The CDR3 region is CASSPTGTGEYEQYF. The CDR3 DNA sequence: TGTGCCAGCAGCCCGACCGGGACAGGGGAATACGAGCAGTACTTC.